This TCR beta chain was observed in a study of cytomegalovirus exposure and HLA in healthy donors. As for the study in general: There were approximately 80 million unique TCRs (from HLA-typed donors) in an early data release. Points from the study as a whole: It was assumed in the presence/absence analyses that sequencing depth was roughly uniform across donors.

60 Vbeta and 13 Jbeta primers were used in PCR. Data came from immunoSEQ multiplex PCR; TCRdb stores just in-frame clones and leaves some out. Of 150,000 to 200,000 clones listed, 70% to 85% are singletons. The CDR3 spans 14 residues. Germline lookup yields CDR1 SEHNR and CDR2 FQNEAQ (reference sequence). V lost 6 bases and J 4 bases, leaving 13 bases between the germline ends. A word on this clone: Its specificity is unknown.

The rearrangement uses TRBV7-9 and TRBJ1-5; D is perhaps TRBD1 (6 bases). The sequence was obtained from a male donor in good health and CMV-seronegative. The sequenced sample was PBMCs. CDR3 protein: CASSHAGDNQPQHF. CDR3 nucleotide sequence: TGTGCCAGCAGTCACGCAGGGGATAATCAGCCCCAGCATTTT.